The clone carrying this T cell receptor beta chain was detected only once. These data come from a study of blood T cell repertoires in COVID-19. Study-level information: The United States, Italy and Spain were the sources of the acute and convalescent COVID-19 samples. In each case, the material was cDNA or gDNA derived from T cells, B-cell-depleted T cells, or PBMCs.

Per the original methods: How many nucleated cells were present was estimated from reference gene primer amplification. Assay: immunoSEQ multiplex PCR; the TCRdb copy retains only in-frame clones and omits some. V and J calls and clone size are given by that table; D and trimming were obtained from the DNA. The sample contains roughly 200,000 clones, around 85% of which appear only once. V was shortened by 2 bases and J by 1 base, with 8 bases between the two germline ends. Germline V gene data show CDR1 as MNHEY and CDR2 as SVGAGI. This CDR3 has 15 amino acids. The chain carries TRBV6-5 and TRBJ2-2; TRBD2 might be the D (6 bases). Source material: peripheral blood. The TCR was taken from a man aged 50-59 years who had recovered from COVID-19. CDR3 region: CASSYGTVNTGELFF. DNA for the CDR3: TGTGCCAGCAGTTACGGGACTGTGAACACCGGGGAGCTGTTTTTT.